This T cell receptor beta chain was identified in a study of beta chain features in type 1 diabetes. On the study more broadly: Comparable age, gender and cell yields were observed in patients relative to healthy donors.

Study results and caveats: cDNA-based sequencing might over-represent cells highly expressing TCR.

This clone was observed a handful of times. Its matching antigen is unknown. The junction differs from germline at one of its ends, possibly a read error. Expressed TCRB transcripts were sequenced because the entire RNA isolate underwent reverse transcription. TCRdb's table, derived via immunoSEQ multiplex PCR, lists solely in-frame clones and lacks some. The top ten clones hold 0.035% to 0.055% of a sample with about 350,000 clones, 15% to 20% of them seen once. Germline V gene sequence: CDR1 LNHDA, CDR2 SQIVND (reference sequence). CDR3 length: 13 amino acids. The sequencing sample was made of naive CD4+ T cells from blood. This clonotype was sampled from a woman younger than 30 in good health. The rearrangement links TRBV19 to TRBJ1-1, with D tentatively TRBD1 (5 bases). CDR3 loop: CASSSGVKTEAFF. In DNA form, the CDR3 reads TGTGCCAGTAGCTCGGGGGTGAAGACTGAAGCTTTCTTT.